This T cell receptor (beta chain) was documented in a study of T cells in tuberculosis. Study-wide context: T cells were selected with CD1B tetramers loaded with glucose monomycolate. Findings of the study overall: Samples were chosen by availability of cryopreserved specimens. GMM-specific TCRs were nearer to active tuberculosis alpha repertoires, suggesting expansion.

A remark on this clone: The target antigen is unknown.

Here immunoSEQ multiplex PCR was the method, and the copy in TCRdb shows in-frame clones only, minus some. There are about 24,000 clones in the sample; 95% to 96% occur only once, and roughly 9% lies in the top ten. Sequenced: PBMCs. This TCR was sampled from a donor aged 10 to 29 with latent tuberculosis or without tuberculosis infection.

The CDR3 here is CARATGAGGYTF. DNA of the CDR3: TGTGCCAGGGCGACAGGGGCCGGCGGCTACACCTTC. V and J are TRBV2 and TRBJ1-2; 8 bases line up with TRBD1. Per germline, CDR1 SNHLY and CDR2 FYNNEI. CDR3 length: 12 amino acids. V lost 9 bases and J lost 8; bases outside the gene matches: 8.